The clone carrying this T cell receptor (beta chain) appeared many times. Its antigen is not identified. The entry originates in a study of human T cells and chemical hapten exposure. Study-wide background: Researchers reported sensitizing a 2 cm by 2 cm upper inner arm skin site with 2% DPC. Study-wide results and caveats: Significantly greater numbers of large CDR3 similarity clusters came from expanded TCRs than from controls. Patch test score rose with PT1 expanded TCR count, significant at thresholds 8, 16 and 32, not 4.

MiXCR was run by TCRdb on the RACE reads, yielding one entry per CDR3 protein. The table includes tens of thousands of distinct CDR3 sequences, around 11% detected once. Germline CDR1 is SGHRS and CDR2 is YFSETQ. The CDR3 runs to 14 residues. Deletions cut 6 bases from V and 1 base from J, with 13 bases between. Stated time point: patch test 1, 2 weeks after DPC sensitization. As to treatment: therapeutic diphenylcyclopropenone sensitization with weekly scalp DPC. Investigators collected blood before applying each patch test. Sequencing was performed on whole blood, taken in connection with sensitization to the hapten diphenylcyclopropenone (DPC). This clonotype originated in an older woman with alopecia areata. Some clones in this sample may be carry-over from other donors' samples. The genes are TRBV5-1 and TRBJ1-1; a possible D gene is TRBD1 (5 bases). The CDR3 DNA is TGCGCCAGCAACCGGGACGTACAGAACACTGAAGCTTTCTTT. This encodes CASNRDVQNTEAFF. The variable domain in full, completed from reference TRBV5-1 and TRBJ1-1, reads KAGVTQTPRYLIKTRGQQVTLSCSPISGHRSVSWYQQTPGQGLQFLFEYFSETQRNKGNFPGRFSGRQFSNSRSEMNVSTLELGDSALYLCASNRDVQNTEAFFGQGTRLTVV.